A single sample gave rise to the 21 T cell receptor beta chains below, sequenced in a study of cytomegalovirus exposure and HLA in healthy donors. PCR involved 60 Vbeta and 13 Jbeta primers. The method was immunoSEQ multiplex PCR; TCRdb's version includes in-frame clones alone and lacks a portion of them. The repertoire holds 150,000 or so clones, with approximately 80% as singletons. The sample consisted of PBMCs. Receptor source: a man aged 25 to 40 in good health and CMV-seropositive.

This chain joins TRBV5-6 and TRBJ2-7; D is unresolved. The ends were cut back, 4 bases at V and 2 bases at J, with 13 bases in the middle. The CDR3 is 14 residues long. CDR1 SGHDT and CDR2 YYEEEE come from the germline V gene. The chain's CDR3 is CASSRGKPTYEQYF. The CDR3 DNA sequence: TGTGCCAGCAGCCGAGGAAAACCGACCTACGAGCAGTACTTC.

The V and J genes are TRBV4-2 and TRBJ2-5; 12 nucleotides line up with TRBD2. Gene TRBJ2-7 matches the end of the DNA better, so the J call may be wrong. Germline V lookup: CDR1 LGHNA, CDR2 YNFKEQ. The CDR3 totals 15 residues. CDR3 residues: CASSQTSGSSYEQYF. CDR3 DNA: TGTGCCAGCAGCCAGACTAGCGGGAGCTCCTACGAGCAGTACTTC.

The CDR3 here is CASSYRTADSPLHF. CDR3 nucleotide sequence: TGTGCCAGCAGTTACCGGACAGCAGATTCACCCCTCCACTTT. The chain links TRBV6-5 to TRBJ1-6; a possible D gene is TRBD1 (6 bases). Germline V CDR1 and CDR2: MNHEY, SVGAGI. Trimming stripped 2 bases from V and 8 bases from J, with 10 bases between. This CDR3 contains 14 residues.

V gene TRBV7-6 combines with J gene TRBJ2-1; 7 nucleotides agree with TRBD2. CDR3 length: 15 residues. J lost 4 bases, V lost 1 base, and 4 bases had no gene match. Germline V CDR1 and CDR2: SGHVS, FNYEAQ. The CDR3 DNA follows: TGTGCCAGCAGCTTAGAACTAGCGCTATACAATGAGCAGTTCTTC. The encoded protein is CASSLELALYNEQFF.

This rearrangement joins TRBV5-6 to TRBJ2-7, with D perhaps matching TRBD1 (6 bases). CDR3 size: 15 residues. V was pared by 3 bases and J by 5 bases, with 18 bases between. Germline V gene data show CDR1 as SGHDT and CDR2 as YYEEEE. As DNA, the CDR3 is TGTGCCAGCAGCTCTCCCTGGGACGAGGGGGACGAGCAGTACTTC. Residues: CASSSPWDEGDEQYF.

CDR3 nucleotide sequence: TGTGCCAGCAGCTTTGGGACAGATGAGCGCATTCAGTACTTC. Its protein product is CASSFGTDERIQYF. This chain links TRBV11-2 with TRBJ2-4, with 7 bases fitting TRBD1. This CDR3 region has 14 residues. The junction had 8 bases not matched to a gene; V was cut back by 3 bases and J by 9 bases. Germline loops: CDR1 SGHAT, CDR2 FQNNGV.

V gene TRBV9 combines with J gene TRBJ2-7; D uncertain. Trimming removed 0 bases from V and 1 base from J, with 20 bases in between. The CDR3 totals 18 residues. Germline CDR1 reads SGDLS; CDR2 reads YYNGEE. The chain's CDR3 is CASSVEPGLSYGSYEQYF. The CDR3 DNA is TGTGCCAGCAGCGTAGAACCCGGTCTCAGCTACGGGTCCTACGAGCAGTACTTC.

The J gene is TRBJ1-1, the V gene TRBV19; no firm D call. The CDR3 totals 13 residues. V was trimmed by 5 bases and J by 0 bases, leaving 7 bases between them. Germline V lookup: CDR1 LNHDA, CDR2 SQIVND (reference sequence). In DNA, the CDR3 is TGTGCCAGTAGTCCGACTTTGAACACTGAAGCTTTCTTT. This codes for CASSPTLNTEAFF.

This clone came up a few times. V is TRBV6-1 and J is TRBJ1-4, with no clear D. This CDR3 is built from 14 residues. Germline V lookup: CDR1 MNHNS, CDR2 SASEGT. Deletions cut 1 base from V and 7 bases from J, with 10 bases between. CDR3 residues: CASSEGYFSEKLFF. CDR3 coding DNA: TGTGCCAGCAGTGAAGGGTACTTTAGTGAAAAACTGTTTTTT.

This chain connects TRBV6-5 to TRBJ2-7; 9 nucleotides line up with TRBD1. The CDR3 has 16 amino acids. Trimming took 0 bases from V and 1 from J; bases not matched to a gene: 4. The germline gives CDR1 MNHEY, CDR2 SVGAGI. In nucleotides, the CDR3 is TGTGCCAGCAGTTACTCTTGGACAGGGGTTTCCTACGAGCAGTACTTC. As protein: CASSYSWTGVSYEQYF.

The V and J genes are TRBV19 and TRBJ2-5; 9 nucleotides line up with TRBD2. This CDR3 spans 15 amino acids. Losses at the gene ends were 6 bases for V and 4 bases for J; bases not matched to a gene: 9. The germline CDR1 and CDR2 sequences are LNHDA and SQIVND (reference sequence). The CDR3 DNA reads TGTGCCAGTAGCCGCGTCCTAGCGGGGATAGAGACCCAGTACTTC. Encoded protein: CASSRVLAGIETQYF.

The V call is TRBV10-3, the J call TRBJ2-3; a weak D match, TRBD2 (5 bases). Trimming cost V 7 bases and J 6 bases, with 14 bases left between them. Germline V lookup: CDR1 ENHRY, CDR2 SYGVKD. This CDR3 region has 13 residues. In DNA form, the CDR3 reads TGTGCCATCAAGCGGCCCTTTATTGATACGCAGTATTTT. This translates into CAIKRPFIDTQYF.

J is TRBJ1-5 and V is TRBV23-1; D is possibly TRBD1 (6 bases). TRBV23-1 carries the ORF label, with uncertain function. Trimming left V 4 bases short and J 1 base short, with 17 bases between. This CDR3 is built from 17 residues. The CDR3 protein is CASSLIGGATSNQPQHF. CDR3 DNA: TGCGCCAGCAGTCTCATTGGGGGGGCCACGAGCAATCAGCCCCAGCATTTT.

The chain uses TRBV19 and TRBJ2-5; maybe TRBD2 (5 bases). Per the germline V gene, CDR1 is LNHDA and CDR2 is SQIVND (reference sequence). V lost 8 bases and J 9 bases, leaving 19 bases between the germline ends. The CDR3 totals 13 residues. For the CDR3, the DNA is TGTGCCAGTTCGAACGGGCCCAAGGAGGCCCAGTACTTC. This codes for CASSNGPKEAQYF.

Concerning this clone itself: The same CDR3 also results from other DNA sequences found in this sample. This chain joins TRBV6-5 and TRBJ2-5, with D possibly TRBD2 on 6 matching bases. Germline V gives CDR1 MNHEY, CDR2 SVGAGI. CDR3 length: 15 residues. Trimming stripped 4 bases from V and 2 bases from J, with 14 bases between. DNA for the CDR3: TGTGCCAGCAGTTCCCAGGGACTGCCACAAGAGACCCAGTACTTC. Its protein is CASSSQGLPQETQYF.

This sequence joins TRBV11-2 and TRBJ2-3; D call uncertain. The CDR3 length is 16 residues. V was trimmed by 4 bases and J by 2 bases, leaving 16 bases between them. Germline CDR1 SGHAT, CDR2 FQNNGV. CDR3 DNA sequence: TGTGCCAGCAGCTCCATAACGCACAGAAACACAGATACGCAGTATTTT. As protein: CASSSITHRNTDTQYF.

This clone was observed a handful of times. This chain uses TRBV29-1 with TRBJ2-1; 9 bases match TRBD1. This CDR3 is 14 amino acids long. V lost 3 bases, J lost 8 bases, and 8 bases stayed unmatched. The germline V gene has CDR1 SQVTM and CDR2 ANQGSEA. CDR3 in amino acids: CSVDGTGSFHEQFF. The CDR3 coding sequence is TGCAGCGTTGACGGGACAGGGTCTTTCCATGAGCAGTTCTTC.

V and J are TRBV5-8 and TRBJ2-5; the match to TRBD2 covers 7 bases. CDR1 and CDR2 (germline): SGHTS, YDEGEE. The V segment lost 0 bases and the J segment 4 bases; nucleotides outside the gene matches: 9. CDR3 size: 16 residues. The CDR3 sequence is CASSLARSSGGETQYF. CDR3 nucleotides: TGTGCCAGCAGCTTGGCTCGCTCCTCGGGAGGAGAGACCCAGTACTTC.

The chain recombines TRBV7-6 with TRBJ2-3, with 10 bases that match TRBD2. V lost 0 bases and J lost 7; bases outside the gene matches: 4. CDR1 and CDR2 from the germline V gene are SGHVS and FNYEAQ. CDR3 size: 15 residues. CDR3 protein: CASSLATSGSNTQYF. The CDR3, as DNA: TGTGCCAGCAGCTTAGCGACTAGCGGGTCAAATACGCAGTATTTT.

The V gene is TRBV28, the J gene TRBJ1-5; TRBD1 aligns across 8 bases. V lost 5 bases, J lost 6 bases, and 6 bases stayed unmatched. This CDR3 is built from 14 residues. Germline lookup yields CDR1 MDHEN and CDR2 SYDVKM. The CDR3 DNA follows: TGTGCCAGCAGTCTCCGACAGGGGTTTCAGCCCCAGCATTTT. This translates into CASSLRQGFQPQHF.

The rearrangement joins TRBV19 to TRBJ2-4; the D gene is possibly TRBD2 (7 bases). The germline gives CDR1 LNHDA, CDR2 SQIVND (reference sequence). The CDR3 sequence is 14 residues long. Deletions cut 5 bases from V and 8 bases from J, with 16 bases between. Here the CDR3 DNA reads TGTGCCAGTAGTTCTACAGGGAGGGGATACATTCAGTACTTC. The encoded protein is CASSSTGRGYIQYF.